A single sample is the source of the 13 T cell receptor beta chains below, sequenced in a study of beta chain features in type 1 diabetes. Isolated RNA was reverse transcribed in full, so expressed TCRB transcripts were sequenced. TCRdb keeps only in-frame clones here, not all; method: immunoSEQ multiplex PCR. The sample holds some 300,000 clones, approximately 8% seen once. The sequencing input was central memory CD4+ T cells from blood. Receptors originate from a young woman in good health.

V gene TRBV9 combines with J gene TRBJ2-1; D may be TRBD1 or TRBD2 (5 bases each). The length of the CDR3 is 15 residues. CDR1 is SGDLS, CDR2 YYNGEE, per germline. V lost 0 bases and J lost 8, with 15 bases in between. In DNA, the CDR3 is TGTGCCAGCAGCGTAGGGCTAGCAAGGGGCCATGAGCAGTTCTTC. Translating it yields CASSVGLARGHEQFF.

This clone was counted between two and nine times. Other DNA sequences in the sample encode the same CDR3. V and J are TRBV25-1 and TRBJ1-6; D is undetermined. The CDR3 extends over 15 amino acids. Germline assignment: CDR1 MGHDK and CDR2 SYGVNS. V was trimmed by 5 bases and J by 7 bases, leaving 15 bases between them. CDR3 amino acids: CASSPRLAGNSPLHF. CDR3 nucleotides: TGTGCCAGCAGTCCCCGACTCGCGGGGAATTCACCCCTCCACTTT.

This clone was seen only a few times. The chain combines TRBV7-2 with TRBJ1-4; no reliable D call. This CDR3 has 13 amino acids. Germline values: CDR1 SGHTA, CDR2 FQGNSA. The V and J ends lost 3 bases and 8 bases respectively, with 10 bases between them. The CDR3 region has the DNA TGTGCCAGCAGCTTGGGCGGTGGGGAAAAACTGTTTTTT. As protein: CASSLGGGEKLFF.

This clone came up a few times. The chain joins TRBV27 to TRBJ2-1; D uncertain. Looked up from germline, CDR1 is MNHEY and CDR2 is SMNVEV (reference sequence). V was trimmed by 6 bases and J by 12 bases, leaving 18 bases between them. The CDR3 extends over 13 amino acids. The CDR3 region is CASRPHPTLLQFF. CDR3 bases: TGTGCCAGCAGGCCCCATCCGACTCTGCTGCAGTTCTTC.

This clone was counted ten times or more. The chain carries TRBV14 and TRBJ2-1; 7 bases are a match to TRBD1. The V segment lost 1 base and the J segment 6 bases; nucleotides outside the gene matches: 9. The CDR3 loop spans 16 amino acids. The germline CDR1 and CDR2 sequences are SGHDN and FVKESK. The CDR3 DNA sequence: TGTGCCAGCAGCCAAGCGGTCTCGGCAGGGGGCAATGAGCAGTTCTTC. As protein: CASSQAVSAGGNEQFF.

This clone was counted between two and nine times. The chain uses TRBV18 and TRBJ2-5, with a possible D match to TRBD1 (6 bases). Trimming took off 5 bases at V and 4 bases at J, with 14 bases between the two ends. The CDR3 runs to 14 residues. Germline V lookup: CDR1 KGHSH, CDR2 LQKENI. The CDR3 DNA is TGTGCCAGCTCAACGGGACATCCAGGAGAGACCCAGTACTTC. Residues: CASSTGHPGETQYF.

The J gene is TRBJ1-5, the V gene TRBV18; maybe TRBD1 (6 bases). Germline assignment: CDR1 KGHSH and CDR2 LQKENI. CDR3 length equals 16 residues. With 3 bases removed from V and 6 bases from J, the gap between germline ends came to 18 bases. CDR3 in DNA: TGTGCCAGCTCACCGACCTCGGGGGGCGGGAGTCAGCCCCAGCATTTT. Translation gives CASSPTSGGGSQPQHF.

This clone was seen a few times. The J gene is TRBJ1-2, the V gene TRBV7-2; 7 nucleotides align to TRBD1. Trimming took 6 bases from V and 8 from J; bases not matched to a gene: 9. The length of the CDR3 is 13 residues. CDR1 is SGHTA and CDR2 is FQGNSA in the germline V gene. CDR3 in DNA: TGTGCCAGCAGTCGACAGGGTGTGGGAGGCTACACCTTC. This translates into CASSRQGVGGYTF.

The chain joins TRBV2 to TRBJ2-3; D not resolved. There are 15 residues in the CDR3. V dropped 2 bases and J dropped 2 bases, with 11 bases sitting between them. CDR1 and CDR2 (germline): SNHLY, FYNNEI. CDR3 sequence reads: CASSERDFHTDTQYF. CDR3 in DNA: TGTGCCAGCAGTGAAAGGGATTTTCACACAGATACGCAGTATTTT. Using reference TRBV2 and TRBJ2-3 for the parts outside the CDR3, the full variable domain is EPEVTQTPSHQVTQMGQEVILRCVPISNHLYFYWYRQILGQKVEFLVSFYNNEISEKSEIFDDQFSVERPDGSNFTLKIRSTKLEDSAMYFCASSERDFHTDTQYFGPGTRLTVL.

The sample holds many counts of this clone. The gene calls are TRBV6-6 and TRBJ1-2, with D possibly matching TRBD1 (5 bases). Trimming left V 5 bases short and J 4 bases short, with 17 bases between. CDR3 length equals 15 residues. Germline CDR1 and CDR2: MNHNY and SVGAGI (reference sequence). CDR3 in DNA: TGTGCCAGCAGTCCCGGGACGGTCGAGGGCTATGGCTACACCTTC. Translated, it gives CASSPGTVEGYGYTF.

This chain joins TRBV5-8 and TRBJ2-1; D gene uncertain. Trimming shortened V by 4 bases and J by 10 bases, and 9 bases separated the two germline ends. From germline, CDR1 is SGHTS and CDR2 YDEGEE. This CDR3 region has 11 residues. In nucleotides, the CDR3 is TGTGCCAGCAGCCCCCGGCGGGAGCAGTTCTTC. This sequence encodes CASSPRREQFF.

This chain links TRBV10-3 with TRBJ2-5, with D tentatively TRBD1 or TRBD2 (6 bases each). The CDR3 loop spans 16 amino acids. Germline lookup yields CDR1 ENHRY and CDR2 SYGVKD. V dropped 10 bases and J dropped 2 bases, with 23 bases sitting between them. The CDR3 sequence is CATGGGTWGSQETQYF. The CDR3 coding sequence is TGTGCCACCGGAGGGGGGACATGGGGTTCACAAGAGACCCAGTACTTC.

This clone appeared a few times. Other DNA sequences in the same sample also yield this CDR3. The J gene is TRBJ2-3, the V gene TRBV5-6, with 7 bases lining up with TRBD2. Germline V lookup: CDR1 SGHDT, CDR2 YYEEEE. The trim removed 0 bases at V and 0 bases at J, leaving 1 base unmatched. This CDR3 is built from 15 residues. In nucleotides, the CDR3 is TGTGCCAGCAGCTTGGGACTAGCTAGCACAGATACGCAGTATTTT. Residues: CASSLGLASTDTQYF.